This T cell receptor (beta chain) was captured in a study of cytomegalovirus exposure and HLA in healthy donors. Study as a whole: About 77 million unique TCRs from HLA-typed donors made up an early data release.

Nominal health characterized the donors when sampled, though unrecorded immune exposures were likely. Concerning this clone itself: Antigen unknown.

Trimming took 7 bases from V and 7 from J; bases not matched to a gene: 6. Germline assignment: CDR1 LNHDA and CDR2 SQIVND (reference sequence). This CDR3 comprises 12 residues. Vbeta (60) and Jbeta (13) primers were used in the PCR. TCRdb's table, derived via immunoSEQ multiplex PCR, lists solely in-frame clones and lacks some. The table lists about 82,000 clones, 74% of them singletons. General observations from the study: In a later analysis, HLA-associated beta chains showed higher expansion and lower generation probabilities than comparable chains.

Input material: PBMCs. This chain connects TRBV19 to TRBJ1-2; TRBD1 matches at 7 bases. The TCR was taken from a man aged 25 to 40 in good health and CMV-seropositive. The CDR3 here is CASTKQGRGYTF. DNA of the CDR3: TGTGCCAGTACCAAACAGGGGCGTGGCTACACCTTC.